Below are 26 T cell receptor beta chains sequenced from a single sample in a study of T cells after posttransplantation cyclophosphamide. Libraries were prepared by immunoSEQ multiplex PCR; TCRdb keeps only in-frame clonotypes and omits some of them. The sample presents 40,000 to 60,000 clones, none singletons. Sequenced: PBMCs. These receptors were collected from a middle-aged man in good health, CMV-negative, and a related stem cell transplant donor.

This clone was found many times. The chain uses TRBV6-5 and TRBJ1-2, with D unclear. V was trimmed by 7 bases and J by 1 base, leaving 10 bases between them. The germline V gene has CDR1 MNHEY and CDR2 SVGAGI. There are 13 residues in the CDR3. DNA for the CDR3: TGTGCCAGCACCTCGACGGGTAACTATGGCTACACCTTC. It encodes CASTSTGNYGYTF.

The sample holds many counts of this clone. The rearrangement joins TRBV6-5 to TRBJ1-1; possible D gene TRBD1, 5 bases. This CDR3 is built from 15 residues. Germline loops: CDR1 MNHEY, CDR2 SVGAGI. Trimming pared 2 bases from V and 9 bases from J, leaving 19 bases between. CDR3 protein: CASSYPHPTGTQAFF. DNA for the CDR3: TGTGCCAGCAGTTACCCGCACCCGACCGGGACTCAAGCTTTCTTT.

This clone was counted many times. This chain uses TRBV5-4 with TRBJ2-5; 8 bases agree with TRBD2. The CDR3 has 16 residues. V lost 4 bases, J lost 4 bases, and 12 bases stayed unmatched. From germline, CDR1 is SGHNT and CDR2 YYREEE (reference sequence). The CDR3 sequence: CASSPRSGLAGETQYF. The CDR3 DNA reads TGTGCCAGCAGCCCCCGGAGCGGGCTAGCGGGAGAGACCCAGTACTTC.

This clone was seen ten or more times. This chain joins TRBV5-1 and TRBJ2-5; TRBD2 matches 7 bases. Germline CDR1 is SGHRS and CDR2 is YFSETQ. This CDR3 has 14 residues. V lost 4 bases and J lost 5; bases outside the gene matches: 8. As DNA, the CDR3 is TGCGCCAGCAGCCCCCGGGGGGATTGGGAGACCCAGTACTTC. It specifies CASSPRGDWETQYF.

This clone appeared many times. The chain has TRBV27 and TRBJ2-7; 9 positions match TRBD1. The CDR3 extends over 15 amino acids. Trimming took 3 bases from V and 6 from J; bases not matched to a gene: 9. Germline-derived CDR1 and CDR2 are MNHEY and SMNVEV (reference sequence). CDR3 region: CASSLIGTGLGEQYF. The CDR3 DNA follows: TGTGCCAGCAGTTTGATCGGGACAGGGCTGGGCGAGCAGTACTTC.

This clone was recorded many times. The CDR3, as DNA: TGTGCCAGCATCCTGTCGCGGGACGGGAGCAATCAGCCCCAGCATTTT. This sequence encodes CASILSRDGSNQPQHF. The rearrangement uses TRBV6-6 and TRBJ1-5, with TRBD1 as a possible D gene (5 bases). Trimming took off 7 bases at V and 1 base at J, with 17 bases between the two ends. This CDR3 contains 16 residues. Germline loops: CDR1 MNHNY, CDR2 SVGAGI (reference sequence).

This clone was recorded many times. The J gene is TRBJ1-1, the V gene TRBV7-8; TRBD1 is a possible D gene (6 bases). CDR1 is SGHVS, CDR2 FQNEAQ, per germline. This CDR3 has 14 residues. The V end lost 4 bases, the J end lost 4 bases, and 13 bases lay between the germline ends. This CDR3 is CASSSLTGSTEAFF. In nucleotides, the CDR3 is TGTGCCAGCAGCTCCTTGACAGGCTCCACTGAAGCTTTCTTT.

This clone was counted many times. The J gene is TRBJ2-1, the V gene TRBV13, with TRBD2 identical over 16 bases. The V segment lost 4 bases and the J segment 7 bases; nucleotides outside the gene matches: 1. The CDR3 extends over 15 amino acids. CDR1 and CDR2 from the germline V gene are PRHDT and FYEKMQ (reference sequence). The CDR3 is CASSSGLAGGNEQFF. The CDR3 bases are TGTGCCAGCAGCTCGGGACTAGCGGGAGGGAATGAGCAGTTCTTC.

To note about this clone: One end of the junction does not line up with germline, which may come from a read error. Other nucleotide sequences in the sample specify the same CDR3. V gene TRBV5-4 combines with J gene TRBJ2-7; TRBD2 might be the D (5 bases). Germline CDR1 SGHNT, CDR2 YYREEE (reference sequence). The CDR3 covers 11 residues. For the CDR3, the DNA is TGCGCCAGCAGCCAAGGGAGCGAGCAGTACTTC. It is translated as CASSQGSEQYF.

This clone was seen ten or more times. V usage is TRBV6-4 and J usage is TRBJ1-4, with 10 positions matching TRBD1. Germline V gives CDR1 MRHNA, CDR2 SNTAGT. J lost 6 bases, V lost 8 bases, and 6 bases had no gene match. This CDR3 spans 14 amino acids. CDR3 region: CASAPGTGDEKLFF. The CDR3 DNA follows: TGTGCCAGCGCCCCGGGGACAGGGGATGAAAAACTGTTTTTT.

This clone has a count of ten or more. The chain combines TRBV5-4 with TRBJ2-2; D is unresolved. The CDR3 is 15 amino acids. V was shortened by 1 base and J by 5 bases, with 12 bases between the two germline ends. Germline lookup yields CDR1 SGHNT and CDR2 YYREEE (reference sequence). The CDR3 coding sequence is TGTGCCAGCAGCTTGCGGGTATCGAGGACCGGGGAGCTGTTTTTT. Residues: CASSLRVSRTGELFF.

This clone was found many times. J is TRBJ1-4 and V is TRBV10-3, with 7 nucleotides matching TRBD1. The CDR3 is 14 amino acids. Trimming removed 2 bases from V and 7 bases from J; junction bases left unmatched: 4. Germline CDR1 and CDR2: ENHRY and SYGVKD. DNA of the CDR3: TGTGCCATCAGTGAGGTGGCAGGGGGTGAAAAACTGTTTTTT. Translated, it gives CAISEVAGGEKLFF.

The sample holds many counts of this clone. J is TRBJ1-5 and V is TRBV7-2, with 7 positions matching TRBD1. This CDR3 contains 15 residues. Germline V gene sequence: CDR1 SGHTA, CDR2 FQGNSA. With V trimmed by 3 bases and J by 4 bases, 6 bases remained unmatched. Written as DNA, the CDR3 is TGTGCCAGCAGCTTTGGGGGGACAGCTAATCAGCCCCAGCATTTT. This gives the protein CASSFGGTANQPQHF. The complete variable domain, with remaining parts taken from reference TRBV7-2 and TRBJ1-5, reads GAGVSQSPSNKVTEKGKDVELRCDPISGHTALYWYRQSLGQGLEFLIYFQGNSAPDKSGLPSDRFSAERTGGSVSTLTIQRTQQEDSAVYLCASSFGGTANQPQHFGDGTRLSIL.

This clone has at least ten counts. The V and J genes are TRBV11-1 and TRBJ2-2, with 8 bases fitting TRBD2. This CDR3 is 15 amino acids long. V lost 5 bases, J lost 4 bases, and 6 bases stayed unmatched. Looked up from germline, CDR1 is SGHAT and CDR2 is FQDESV (reference sequence). The CDR3 bases are TGTGCCAGCAGCGATAGCGGGATCTCCACCGGGGAGCTGTTTTTT. Protein: CASSDSGISTGELFF.

This clone was counted at least ten times. The V and J genes are TRBV11-2 and TRBJ2-3; tentative D call: TRBD2 (5 bases). From germline, CDR1 is SGHAT and CDR2 FQNNGV. V gave up 4 bases and J gave up 4 bases, with 12 bases separating them. The CDR3 covers 14 residues. CDR3 bases: TGTGCCAGCAGCTCCGTGAACGGGGCAGATACGCAGTATTTT. It specifies CASSSVNGADTQYF.

This clone occurred many times. The V call is TRBV19, the J call TRBJ2-1; no definite D call. Germline CDR1 reads LNHDA; CDR2 reads SQIVND (reference sequence). V was cut by 1 base and J by 1 base, with 11 bases left in between. The CDR3 is 16 amino acids. The CDR3 sequence is CASSIVGGVSYNEQFF. The CDR3 coding sequence is TGTGCCAGTAGTATAGTAGGCGGCGTATCCTACAATGAGCAGTTCTTC.

This clone was seen many times. V gene TRBV2 combines with J gene TRBJ2-1; TRBD1 matches at 9 bases. The CDR3 sequence is 14 residues long. With 6 bases clipped from V and 6 bases from J, the junction kept 6 bases outside the gene matches. Germline CDR1 and CDR2: SNHLY and FYNNEI. The CDR3 DNA sequence: TGTGCCAGCAGCCCCGGGACAGGGAGCAATGAGCAGTTCTTC. Protein product: CASSPGTGSNEQFF.

This clone has a count of ten or more. This chain connects TRBV5-8 to TRBJ2-7; D gene unclear. Trimming removed 1 base from V and 1 base from J, with 6 bases in between. The CDR3 consists of 13 residues. The germline V gene has CDR1 SGHTS and CDR2 YDEGEE. Here the CDR3 DNA reads TGTGCCAGCAGCTTGCTCCAGTCCTACGAGCAGTACTTC. Translating gives CASSLLQSYEQYF.

Ten or more counts support this clone. The chain recombines TRBV19 with TRBJ2-5; a possible D gene is TRBD2 (6 bases). The J call is doubtful: the DNA matches TRBJ2-7 better. The V gene's germline CDR1 is LNHDA and CDR2 SQIVND (reference sequence). This CDR3 comprises 13 residues. CDR3 DNA: TGTGCCAGTAGTAGCCTGGCGGGATACGAGCAGTACTTC. Its protein is CASSSLAGYEQYF.

This clone was observed many times. The V gene is TRBV2, the J gene TRBJ1-1, with D unclear. CDR3 size: 12 residues. Trimming left V 3 bases short and J 8 bases short, with 10 bases between. Germline CDR1 reads SNHLY; CDR2 reads FYNNEI. The CDR3 DNA reads TGTGCCAGCAGTGATGTTCGGTCCGAAGCTTTCTTT. Translated: CASSDVRSEAFF.

The V call is TRBV27, the J call TRBJ2-5, with 9 bases identical to TRBD2. The DNA end favors TRBJ2-7, so the J call may be wrong. The CDR3 loop spans 16 amino acids. Germline-derived CDR1 and CDR2 are MNHEY and SMNVEV (reference sequence). The CDR3 loop is CASSLSSGVAGDEQYF. For the CDR3, the DNA is TGTGCCAGCAGTTTATCGAGTGGGGTAGCGGGAGACGAGCAGTACTTC.

This clone was detected many times. V usage is TRBV28 and J usage is TRBJ1-2, with 10 bases matching TRBD1. The CDR3 has 15 residues. Germline loops: CDR1 MDHEN, CDR2 SYDVKM. V trimming: 2 bases; J trimming: 4 bases; junction bases outside the gene matches: 4. As DNA, the CDR3 is TGTGCCAGCAGTTTACGGGACAGGGGCACCTATGGCTACACCTTC. Its protein product is CASSLRDRGTYGYTF.

This clone appeared many times. The rearrangement joins TRBV4-1 to TRBJ2-3; 9 bases align to TRBD2. The CDR3 runs to 16 residues. CDR1 MGHRA and CDR2 YSYEKL come from the germline V gene. With V trimmed by 1 base and J by 5 bases, 7 bases remained unmatched. The chain's CDR3 is CASSQGVGGRGDTQYF. CDR3 DNA sequence: TGCGCCAGCAGCCAAGGGGTCGGCGGGAGGGGAGATACGCAGTATTTT.

Ten or more counts support this clone. The chain uses TRBV9 and TRBJ2-2; 7 bases agree with TRBD1. This CDR3 comprises 17 residues. V lost 2 bases and J lost 2; bases outside the gene matches: 9. CDR1 is SGDLS, CDR2 YYNGEE, per germline. CDR3 bases: TGTGCCAGCAGCGTCCATTTGGGGACAGTCAACACCGGGGAGCTGTTTTTT. It yields the protein CASSVHLGTVNTGELFF.

This clone was seen ten or more times. The J gene is TRBJ2-1, the V gene TRBV4-1, with D unclear. Per the germline V gene, CDR1 is MGHRA and CDR2 is YSYEKL. This CDR3 is built from 14 residues. V was pared by 0 bases and J by 9 bases, with 12 bases between. As DNA, the CDR3 is TGCGCCAGCAGCCAAGAAAGAGGCGTAAGTGAGCAGTTCTTC. Translation gives CASSQERGVSEQFF.

This clone was found many times. The chain has TRBV29-1 and TRBJ2-2; a possible D gene is TRBD2 (6 bases). The germline V gene encodes CDR1 SQVTM and CDR2 ANQGSEA. Trimming removed 6 bases at V and 3 bases at J, with 14 bases between. The CDR3 has 14 amino acids. CDR3 bases: TGCAGCGTGGAGGGATGGCTCGACACCGGGGAGCTGTTTTTT. Protein product: CSVEGWLDTGELFF.